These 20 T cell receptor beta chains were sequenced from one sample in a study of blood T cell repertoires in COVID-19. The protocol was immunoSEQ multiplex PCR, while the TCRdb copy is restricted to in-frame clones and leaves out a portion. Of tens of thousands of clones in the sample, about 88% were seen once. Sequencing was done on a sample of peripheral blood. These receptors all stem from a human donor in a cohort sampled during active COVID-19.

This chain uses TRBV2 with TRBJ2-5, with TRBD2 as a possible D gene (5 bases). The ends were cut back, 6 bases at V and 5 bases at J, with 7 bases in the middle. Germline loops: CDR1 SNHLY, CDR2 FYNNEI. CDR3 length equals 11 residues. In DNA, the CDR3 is TGTGCCAGCAGGGGCGGGGAGACCCAGTACTTC. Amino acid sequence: CASRGGETQYF. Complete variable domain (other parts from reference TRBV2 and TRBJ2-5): EPEVTQTPSHQVTQMGQEVILRCVPISNHLYFYWYRQILGQKVEFLVSFYNNEISEKSEIFDDQFSVERPDGSNFTLKIRSTKLEDSAMYFCASRGGETQYFGPGTRLLVL.

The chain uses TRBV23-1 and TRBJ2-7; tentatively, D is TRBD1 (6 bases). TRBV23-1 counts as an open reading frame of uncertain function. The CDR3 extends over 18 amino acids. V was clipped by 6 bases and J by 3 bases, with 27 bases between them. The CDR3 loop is CASRRRNRPNRVNYEQYF. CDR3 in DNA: TGCGCCAGCAGGCGACGTAACAGACCAAACAGGGTTAACTACGAGCAGTACTTC.

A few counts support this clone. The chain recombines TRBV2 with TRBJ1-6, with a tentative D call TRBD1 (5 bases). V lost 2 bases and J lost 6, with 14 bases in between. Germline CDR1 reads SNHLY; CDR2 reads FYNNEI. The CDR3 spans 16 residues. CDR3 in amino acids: CASSEQQGSSNSPLHF. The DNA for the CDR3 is TGTGCCAGCAGTGAACAGCAGGGTAGTTCTAATTCACCCCTCCACTTT.

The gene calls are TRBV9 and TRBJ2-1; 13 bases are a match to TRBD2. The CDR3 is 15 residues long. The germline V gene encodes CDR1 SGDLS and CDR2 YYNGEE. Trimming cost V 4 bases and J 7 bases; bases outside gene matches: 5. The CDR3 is CASSQLAGGPNEQFF. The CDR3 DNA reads TGTGCCAGCAGCCAACTAGCGGGAGGGCCGAATGAGCAGTTCTTC.

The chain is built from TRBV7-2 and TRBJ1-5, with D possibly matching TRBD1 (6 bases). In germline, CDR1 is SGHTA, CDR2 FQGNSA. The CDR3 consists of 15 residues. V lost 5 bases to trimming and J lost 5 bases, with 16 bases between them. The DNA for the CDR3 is TGTGCCAGCAGCCCCCCGGGACAAACCTATCAGCCCCAGCATTTT. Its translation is CASSPPGQTYQPQHF. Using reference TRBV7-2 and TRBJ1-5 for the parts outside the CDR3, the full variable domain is GAGVSQSPSNKVTEKGKDVELRCDPISGHTALYWYRQSLGQGLEFLIYFQGNSAPDKSGLPSDRFSAERTGGSVSTLTIQRTQQEDSAVYLCASSPPGQTYQPQHFGDGTRLSIL.

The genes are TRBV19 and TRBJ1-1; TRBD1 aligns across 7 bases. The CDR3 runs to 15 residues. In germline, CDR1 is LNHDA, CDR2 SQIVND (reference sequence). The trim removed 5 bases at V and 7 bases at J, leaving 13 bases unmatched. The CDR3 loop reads CASSLLGEGASEAFF. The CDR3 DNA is TGTGCCAGTAGTCTCCTTGGTGAGGGGGCAAGTGAAGCTTTCTTT.

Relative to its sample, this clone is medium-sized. For the CDR3, the DNA is TGTGCCAGCAGCTCGGGTGGGTACGGAAACACCATATATTTT. Its translation: CASSSGGYGNTIYF. The chain carries TRBV13 and TRBJ1-3; D ambiguous. Germline assignment: CDR1 PRHDT and CDR2 FYEKMQ (reference sequence). CDR3 length: 14 residues. V gave up 4 bases and J gave up 4 bases, with 11 bases separating them.

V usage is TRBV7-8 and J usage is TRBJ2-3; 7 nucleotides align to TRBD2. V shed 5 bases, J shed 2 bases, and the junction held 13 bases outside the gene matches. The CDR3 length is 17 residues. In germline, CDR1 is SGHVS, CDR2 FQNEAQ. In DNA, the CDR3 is TGTGCCAGCAGCCTAGTCGGACTAGGACATGTCACAGATACGCAGTATTTT. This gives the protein CASSLVGLGHVTDTQYF.

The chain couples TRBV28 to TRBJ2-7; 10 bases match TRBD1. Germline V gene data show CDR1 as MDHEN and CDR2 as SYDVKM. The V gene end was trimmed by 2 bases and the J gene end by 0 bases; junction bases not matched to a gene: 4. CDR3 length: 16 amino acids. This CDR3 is CASSLGGQGISYEQYF. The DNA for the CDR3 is TGTGCCAGCAGTTTAGGGGGACAGGGGATCTCCTACGAGCAGTACTTC.

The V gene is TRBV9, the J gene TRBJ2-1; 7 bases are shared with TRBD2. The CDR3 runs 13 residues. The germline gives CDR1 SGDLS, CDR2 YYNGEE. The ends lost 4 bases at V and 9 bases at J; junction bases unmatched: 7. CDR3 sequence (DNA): TGTGCCAGCAGCTTCCGACTAGCCCCTGAGCAGTTCTTC. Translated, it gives CASSFRLAPEQFF. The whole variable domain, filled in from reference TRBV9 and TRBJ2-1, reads DSGVTQTPKHLITATGQRVTLRCSPRSGDLSVYWYQQSLDQGLQFLIQYYNGEERAKGNILERFSAQQFPDLHSELNLSSLELGDSALYFCASSFRLAPEQFFGPGTRLTVL.

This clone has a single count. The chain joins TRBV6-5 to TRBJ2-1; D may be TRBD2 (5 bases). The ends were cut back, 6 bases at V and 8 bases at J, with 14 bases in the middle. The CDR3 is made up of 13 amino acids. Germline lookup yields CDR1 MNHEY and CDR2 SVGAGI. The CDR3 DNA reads TGTGCCAGCAGCCACCAAGCGGATGATGAGCAGTTCTTC. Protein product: CASSHQADDEQFF.

In DNA, the CDR3 is TGCAGCGTTGACGTAAGAGCTTCCACCTACGAGCAGTACTTC. Translation gives CSVDVRASTYEQYF. The chain recombines TRBV29-1 with TRBJ2-7; D not certain. The CDR3 is 14 residues long. Trimming stripped 3 bases from V and 2 bases from J, with 14 bases between. The germline CDR1 and CDR2 sequences are SQVTM and ANQGSEA.

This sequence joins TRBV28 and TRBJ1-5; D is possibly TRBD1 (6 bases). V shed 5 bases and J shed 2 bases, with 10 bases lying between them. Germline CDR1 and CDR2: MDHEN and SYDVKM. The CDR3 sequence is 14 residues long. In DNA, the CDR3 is TGTGCCAGCAGTATTAACAGGGGCAATCAGCCCCAGCATTTT. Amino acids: CASSINRGNQPQHF.

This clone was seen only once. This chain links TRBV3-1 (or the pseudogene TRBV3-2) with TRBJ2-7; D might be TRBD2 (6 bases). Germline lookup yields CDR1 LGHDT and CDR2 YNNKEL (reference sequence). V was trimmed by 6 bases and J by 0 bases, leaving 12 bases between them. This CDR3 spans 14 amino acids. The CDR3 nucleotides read TGTGCCAGCAGTCCCCGGGGGAACTCCTACGAGCAGTACTTC. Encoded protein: CASSPRGNSYEQYF.

The CDR3 here is CASSLAQGKGQPQHF. CDR3 bases: TGTGCCAGCTCATTGGCACAGGGGAAGGGTCAGCCCCAGCATTTT. This chain links TRBV18 with TRBJ1-5, with 7 bases fitting TRBD1. Germline CDR1 is KGHSH and CDR2 is LQKENI. V shed 5 bases, J shed 6 bases, and the junction held 10 bases outside the gene matches. The CDR3 contains 15 residues.

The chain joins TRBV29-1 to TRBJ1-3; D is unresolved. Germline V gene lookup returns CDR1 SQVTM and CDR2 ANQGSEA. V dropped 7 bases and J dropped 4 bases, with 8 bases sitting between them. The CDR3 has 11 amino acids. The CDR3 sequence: CSADSGNTIYF. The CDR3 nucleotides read TGCAGCGCGGACTCGGGAAACACCATATATTTT.

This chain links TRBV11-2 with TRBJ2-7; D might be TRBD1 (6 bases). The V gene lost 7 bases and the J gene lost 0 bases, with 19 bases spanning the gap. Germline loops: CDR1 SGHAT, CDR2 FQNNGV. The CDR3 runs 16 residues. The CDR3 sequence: CASTQLRGVGSYEQYF. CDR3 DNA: TGTGCCAGCACCCAGCTCAGGGGAGTGGGCTCCTACGAGCAGTACTTC.

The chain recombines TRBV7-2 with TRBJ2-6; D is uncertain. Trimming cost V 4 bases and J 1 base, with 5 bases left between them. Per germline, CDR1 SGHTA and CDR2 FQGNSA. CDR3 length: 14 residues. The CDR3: CASSYTSGANVLTF. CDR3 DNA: TGTGCCAGCAGCTACACATCTGGGGCCAACGTCCTGACTTTC.

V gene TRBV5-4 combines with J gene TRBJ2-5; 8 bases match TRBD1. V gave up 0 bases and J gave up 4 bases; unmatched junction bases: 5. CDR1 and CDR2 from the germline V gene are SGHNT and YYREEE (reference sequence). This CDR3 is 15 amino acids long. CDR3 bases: TGTGCCAGCAGCTTGGCCACCACAGGGGGAGAGACCCAGTACTTC. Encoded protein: CASSLATTGGETQYF.

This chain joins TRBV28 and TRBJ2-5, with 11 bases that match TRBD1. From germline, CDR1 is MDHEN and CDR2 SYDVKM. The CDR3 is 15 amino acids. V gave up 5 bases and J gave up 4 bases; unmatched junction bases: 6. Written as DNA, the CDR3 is TGTGCCAGCAGTCCAGGACAGGGGGCGGTAGAGACCCAGTACTTC. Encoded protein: CASSPGQGAVETQYF.